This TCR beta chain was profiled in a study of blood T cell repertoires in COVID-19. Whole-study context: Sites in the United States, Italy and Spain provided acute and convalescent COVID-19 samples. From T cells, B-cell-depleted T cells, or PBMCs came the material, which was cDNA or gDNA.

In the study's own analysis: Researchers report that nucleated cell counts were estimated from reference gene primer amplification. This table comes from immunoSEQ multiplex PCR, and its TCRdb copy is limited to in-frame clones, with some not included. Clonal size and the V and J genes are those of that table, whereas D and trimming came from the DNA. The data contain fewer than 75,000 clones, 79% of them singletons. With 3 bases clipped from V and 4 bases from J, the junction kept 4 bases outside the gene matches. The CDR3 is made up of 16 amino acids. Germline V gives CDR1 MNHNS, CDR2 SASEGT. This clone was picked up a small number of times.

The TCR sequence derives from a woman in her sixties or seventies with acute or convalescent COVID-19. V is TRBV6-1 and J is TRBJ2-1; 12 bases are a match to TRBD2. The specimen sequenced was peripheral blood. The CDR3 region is CASSDLAGGTYNEQFF. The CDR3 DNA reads TGTGCCAGCAGTGATCTAGCGGGGGGGACGTACAATGAGCAGTTCTTC.